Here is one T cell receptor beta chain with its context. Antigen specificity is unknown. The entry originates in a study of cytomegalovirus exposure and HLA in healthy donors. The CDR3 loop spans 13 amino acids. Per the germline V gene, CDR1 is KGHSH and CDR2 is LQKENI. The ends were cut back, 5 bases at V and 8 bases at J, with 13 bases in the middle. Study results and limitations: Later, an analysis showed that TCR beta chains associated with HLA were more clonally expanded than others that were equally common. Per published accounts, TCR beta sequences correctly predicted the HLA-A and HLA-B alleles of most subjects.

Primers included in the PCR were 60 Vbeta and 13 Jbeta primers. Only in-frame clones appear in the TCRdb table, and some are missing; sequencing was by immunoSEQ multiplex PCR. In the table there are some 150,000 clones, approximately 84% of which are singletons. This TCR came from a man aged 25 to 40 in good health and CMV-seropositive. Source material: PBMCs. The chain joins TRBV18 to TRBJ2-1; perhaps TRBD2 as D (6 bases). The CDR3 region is CASSAGYADEQFF. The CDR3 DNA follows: TGTGCCAGCTCAGCGGGGTACGCAGATGAGCAGTTCTTC.